The TCR beta chain described here comes from a study of beta chain features in type 1 diabetes (dated by TCRdb to the late 2010s). Background on the whole study: Mean age, gender distribution, total cell number and subset yield did not differ between patients and healthy donors. A total of 85 million to 140 million sorted cells were examined across all samples, and a strong correlation was observed between cell number per subset and RNA yield. In the study, recently diagnosed type 1 diabetes patients and matched healthy donors were compared on the TCRB repertoires of their sorted circulating CD4+ T cell subsets. Regulatory and stem cell-like memory subsets were obtained from only 8 patients and roughly 8 healthy donors, while naive and central memory subsets were obtained from all 30 or so donors.

All of the isolated RNA was reverse transcribed with the High Capacity cDNA Reverse Transcription Kit, so expressed TCRB transcripts were sequenced. Naive, central memory and regulatory T cell samples underwent deep immunoSEQ sequencing, averaging roughly 3.3 million total reads per sample. Sorted cells were lysed in RLT buffer and RNA was extracted with DNase-treated RNeasy Micro or Mini kits, depending on cell number. Each cell subset was processed separately to prevent cross-contamination, with patient and healthy donor samples processed together. The immunoSEQ multiplex PCR was used to amplify TCRB sequences from cDNA, generating 87-bp fragments that spanned the CDR3 region. Amplicons were sequenced on the Illumina HiSeq platform. Per the authors' processing: PCR bias was corrected computationally using synthetic template baselines, and reads within Hamming distance 2 were collapsed, with unmergeable singletons discarded. Reads were aligned to IMGT to assign V, D and J genes, CDR3 length, and insertions or deletions at six rearrangement sites. Clonotype counts were normalized to sorted cell number within each subset before computing true diversity and Gini coefficients with the tcR R package. The overlap coefficient, calculated on TCRB nucleotide sequences, was used to quantify repertoire sharing. In TCRdb, the immuneACCESS table is reduced to in-frame sequences with V and J assigned. These tables do not hold every clone; where another copy was compared, an unresolved V gene accounts for under half, and the others remain unexplained. The D gene and trimming were derived from the DNA, and the V and J assignments and clone size from that table. The sample table holds about 140,000 clones, of which roughly an eighth were seen once. Jointly, the top ten make up around 1.2% of the sample.

The germline V gene (reference sequence) specifies GTSNPN as CDR1 and SVGIG as CDR2. At the junction V is shortened by 1 base and J by 9 bases, with 13 bases in between. The CDR3 sequence holds 14 residues, the cysteine and phenylalanine included. The only DNA kept is the CDR3, 42 bases in frame from the first base. Details on this clone: The antigen this receptor binds is unknown. Per-base quality was not reported, and no clone a single base away is much larger than it.

Overall results and qualifications from the work: Naive, central memory and regulatory TCRB repertoires appeared to be more similar among patients than among healthy donors. Shorter templates might have been favored by PCR, but patient and control samples were amplified and corrected together, so both groups would have been affected equally by any skew. Because the HLA sub-analyses included only small numbers of individuals, any influence of HLA type on TCRB rearrangement was left unresolved. At VDJ recombination sites, type 1 diabetes patients had fewer insertions and more deleted nucleotides, which implies abnormalities in thymic rearrangement. In all four CD4+ subsets, TCRB CDR3 length was moderately but significantly shorter in type 1 diabetes patients. Because cDNA rather than genomic DNA was sequenced, highly expressing activated cells could have been over-represented, although no difference in activation and CD3 levels was found between groups.

Each donor gave one peripheral blood draw, averaging approximately 0.12 L, which was collected into heparinised tubes. Naive, central memory, regulatory and stem cell-like memory CD4+ T cells were sorted on a BD FACSAria II using a panel including CD45RO, CCR7, CD25, CD127, CD95 and CD27. All sorted populations exceeded 98% purity. PBMCs were separated immediately by Lymphoprep density gradient centrifugation and were stained directly, without being cultured. So that batch effects would be minimized, each experiment stained and sorted samples in pairs, pairing one healthy donor with one patient. This receptor was obtained from a young man with type 1 diabetes. Specimen: central memory CD4+ T cells from blood. The receptor chain draws on TRBV30 and TRBJ1-6; the D gene identity is not certain. The base sequence is TGTGCCTGGAGTGGGGAAACCCCCATTTCACCCCTCCACTTT. This sequence encodes CAWSGETPISPLHF.